One T cell receptor beta chain is described in this entry. This clone may be a read error of a much larger clone one base away. This same CDR3 is encoded by further DNA sequences in the sample. Sequenced by immunoSEQ multiplex PCR; TCRdb stores in-frame clones only, minus some. Here the sample spans approximately 500,000 clones, around 79% being singletons. CDR3 size: 12 residues. V was pared by 2 bases and J by 2 bases, with 2 bases between. The germline gives CDR1 MDHEN, CDR2 SYDVKM. Genomic DNA came from tens of millions of PBMCs in unsorted samples. This specimen comes from a study of shared clonotypes between healthy human individuals.

The receptor comes from a woman between 35 and 50 years old in good health. Some clones in this sample may be carry-over from other donors' samples. This chain connects TRBV28 to TRBJ2-3; D is undetermined. The sequenced sample was PBMCs. CDR3 bases: TGTGCCAGCAGTTTAAACACAGATACGCAGTATTTT. Translated: CASSLNTDTQYF.